The 18 T cell receptor beta chains in this list originate from one sample, sequenced in a study of CD8 T cells in Susac syndrome. Random hexamers were used to reverse transcribe about 0.45 to 1 ug of RNA. TCRdb fed the immunoSEQ multiplex PCR reads into MiXCR, producing one record per CDR3 protein. This table has about 180,000 distinct CDR3 sequences, 95% appearing once. The material sequenced was CD4+ T cells from PBMCs. Every receptor here comes from a human donor with multiple sclerosis.

This clonotype was counted once. The J gene is TRBJ2-7, the V gene TRBV30; D may be TRBD2 (5 bases). CDR1 and CDR2 (germline): GTSNPN, SVGIG (reference sequence). The V and J ends lost 0 bases and 5 bases respectively, with 8 bases between them. The CDR3 loop spans 12 amino acids. CDR3: CAWSVTGDEQYF. CDR3 sequence (DNA): TGTGCCTGGAGTGTAACCGGGGACGAGCAGTACTTC.

This chain connects TRBV6-1 to TRBJ2-7, with D perhaps matching TRBD1 (6 bases). Germline V gives CDR1 MNHNS, CDR2 SASEGT. V dropped 6 bases and J dropped 4 bases, with 22 bases sitting between them. The CDR3 spans 16 residues. As DNA, the CDR3 is TGTGCCAGCAGCCCCCAACAGGGTACTGTTATGTACGAGCAGTACTTC. Encoded protein: CASSPQQGTVMYEQYF.

The chain is built from TRBV30 and TRBJ2-7; no reliable D call. V was cut by 1 base and J by 2 bases, with 6 bases left in between. CDR3 size: 12 residues. Germline V gives CDR1 GTSNPN, CDR2 SVGIG (reference sequence). In nucleotides, the CDR3 is TGTGCCTGGAGTGACAGAGCCTACGAGCAGTACTTC. It yields the protein CAWSDRAYEQYF.

The J gene is TRBJ1-1, the V gene TRBV9, with TRBD1 matching 7 bases. Germline CDR1 SGDLS, CDR2 YYNGEE. V shed 0 bases and J 6 bases; nucleotides not matched to a gene: 5. This CDR3 is 14 amino acids long. The CDR3 reads CASSVATGVAEAFF. CDR3 nucleotides: TGTGCCAGCAGCGTAGCCACAGGGGTGGCTGAAGCTTTCTTT.

The chain carries TRBV2 and TRBJ1-2; D is unresolved. CDR3 length equals 11 residues. Germline-derived CDR1 and CDR2 are SNHLY and FYNNEI. The V and J ends lost 7 bases and 0 bases respectively, with 3 bases between them. This chain's CDR3 is CASMANYGYTF. Written as DNA, the CDR3 is TGTGCCAGCATGGCTAACTATGGCTACACCTTC.

The J gene is TRBJ2-2, the V gene TRBV29-1; tentative D call: TRBD1 (5 bases). Germline CDR1 and CDR2: SQVTM and ANQGSEA. The V and J ends lost 2 bases and 7 bases respectively, with 11 bases between them. The CDR3 covers 13 residues. The CDR3 loop is CSVEQSGNGELFF. CDR3 sequence (DNA): TGCAGCGTTGAACAGTCAGGGAACGGGGAGCTGTTTTTT.

The chain carries TRBV5-1 and TRBJ2-5; no definite D call. Per the germline V gene, CDR1 is SGHRS and CDR2 is YFSETQ. This CDR3 comprises 14 residues. The germline V and J ends were trimmed by 1 base and 0 bases, with 7 bases remaining between them. The CDR3 DNA follows: TGCGCCAGCAGCTTGCTACCCCACCAAGAGACCCAGTACTTC. Amino acids: CASSLLPHQETQYF.

The chain couples TRBV20-1 to TRBJ1-4; maybe TRBD1 (5 bases). Germline-derived CDR1 and CDR2 are DFQATT and SNEGSKA (reference sequence). The CDR3 sequence is 11 residues long. Between the trimmed V and J ends, which lost 3 bases and 10 bases, there was a span of 9 bases. CDR3 amino acids: CSARGDGKLFF. The CDR3 region has the DNA TGCAGTGCTAGGGGGGATGGAAAACTGTTTTTT.

The count of this clonotype is one. This chain uses TRBV9 with TRBJ2-5; tentatively, D is TRBD1 (5 bases). Germline loops: CDR1 SGDLS, CDR2 YYNGEE. The ends were cut back, 3 bases at V and 2 bases at J, with 8 bases in the middle. The CDR3 loop spans 13 amino acids. The CDR3 nucleotides are TGTGCCAGCAGCGAGAGACAGCAAGAGACCCAGTACTTC. It is translated as CASSERQQETQYF.

The gene calls are TRBV2 and TRBJ1-2; D remains unclear. V was pared by 4 bases and J by 3 bases, with 12 bases between. Germline CDR1 and CDR2: SNHLY and FYNNEI. The CDR3 sequence is 14 residues long. The chain's CDR3 is CASSAMTWDYGYTF. CDR3 DNA sequence: TGTGCCAGCAGTGCCATGACATGGGACTATGGCTACACCTTC.

The chain has TRBV11-2 and TRBJ2-7, with 10 bases fitting TRBD2. Germline trimming cut 3 bases from V and 2 bases from J; bases unmatched to any gene: 4. This CDR3 is 15 amino acids long. In germline, CDR1 is SGHAT, CDR2 FQNNGV. The CDR3 spells CASSLSLAGAYEQYF. CDR3 DNA: TGTGCCAGCAGCTTGAGTCTAGCGGGGGCCTACGAGCAGTACTTC. Based on the CDR3 plus reference TRBV11-2 and TRBJ2-7, the full variable domain is EAGVAQSPRYKIIEKRQSVAFWCNPISGHATLYWYQQILGQGPKLLIQFQNNGVVDDSQLPKDRFSAERLKGVDSTLKIQPAKLEDSAVYLCASSLSLAGAYEQYFGPGTRLTVT.

V usage is TRBV29-1 and J usage is TRBJ2-1, with D unclear. Deletions cut 6 bases from V and 7 bases from J, with 13 bases between. Germline CDR1 SQVTM, CDR2 ANQGSEA. This CDR3 spans 12 amino acids. CDR3 DNA: TGCAGCGTCCCCCACATACAGAATGAGCAGTTCTTC. This translates into CSVPHIQNEQFF.

CDR3 in amino acids: CSAPTSSGNTIYF. CDR3 coding DNA: TGCAGTGCCCCGACGAGCTCTGGAAACACCATATATTTT. The chain recombines TRBV20-1 with TRBJ1-3; the D is unclear. Germline-derived CDR1 and CDR2 are DFQATT and SNEGSKA (reference sequence). Trimming pared 6 bases from V and 0 bases from J, leaving 9 bases between. This CDR3 contains 13 residues.

The chain uses TRBV7-9 and TRBJ1-4; D is unresolved. Germline V gene lookup returns CDR1 SEHNR and CDR2 FQNEAQ (reference sequence). V was trimmed by 7 bases and J by 5 bases, leaving 11 bases between them. The CDR3 extends over 13 amino acids. CDR3: CASTPGGNEKLFF. Here the CDR3 DNA reads TGTGCCAGCACTCCAGGCGGAAATGAAAAACTGTTTTTT.

This rearrangement joins TRBV29-1 to TRBJ2-1; 9 bases map to TRBD2. The V segment lost 7 bases and the J segment 3 bases; nucleotides outside the gene matches: 7. CDR1 is SQVTM and CDR2 is ANQGSEA in the germline V gene. The CDR3 consists of 14 residues. The CDR3 bases are TGCAGCGCTGAGGGAGCGGGGGGCTACAATGAGCAGTTCTTC. Its protein is CSAEGAGGYNEQFF.

This sequence joins TRBV23-1 and TRBJ1-6; D is undetermined. TRBV23-1 belongs to the ORF category, with a function that is uncertain. Deletions cut 11 bases from V and 7 bases from J, with 24 bases between. The CDR3 runs to 16 residues. CDR3 sequence: CAYNTVSGPKNSPLHF. DNA for the CDR3: TGCGCCTACAATACCGTTTCCGGGCCGAAAAATTCACCCCTCCACTTT.

This clonotype has just a few counts. DNA for the CDR3: TGTGCCTGGACTCCGGGGACAGATACGCAGTATTTT. Its translation is CAWTPGTDTQYF. V usage is TRBV30 and J usage is TRBJ2-3; perhaps TRBD2 as D (5 bases). Between the trimmed V and J ends, which lost 4 bases and 3 bases, there was a span of 8 bases. Per the germline V gene, CDR1 is GTSNPN and CDR2 is SVGIG (reference sequence). CDR3 length equals 12 residues.

V gene TRBV3-1 combines with J gene TRBJ2-5; D is undetermined. Germline CDR1 reads LGHDT; CDR2 reads YNNKEL (reference sequence). This CDR3 is built from 14 residues. Trimming removed 1 base from V and 2 bases from J, with 8 bases in between. The CDR3 nucleotides read TGTGCCAGCAGCCAAGTAAATGGACAAGAGACCCAGTACTTC. It translates to CASSQVNGQETQYF.